Below are 30 T cell receptor beta chains sequenced from a single sample in a study of blood T cell repertoires in COVID-19. The assay was immunoSEQ multiplex PCR, and TCRdb's table has in-frame clones only and misses some. The sample comprises fewer than 200,000 clones, 82% of which are singletons, and 7.8% rests with the top ten. The sequencing input was peripheral blood. These receptors originate from a woman between 55 and 75 years old with COVID-19, enrolled during active disease.

J is TRBJ2-4 and V is TRBV21-1; the table's TRBD2 call for D was not verified on the DNA. TRBV21-1 counts as a pseudogene. CDR3 length equals 18 residues. CDR3 loop: CASSKSPRRERSKNIQYF. CDR3 nucleotide sequence: TGTGCCAGCAGCAAGTCCCCACGGAGGGAGCGATCCAAAAACATTCAGTACTTC.

The rearrangement links TRBV11-2 to TRBJ2-7; 11 nucleotides align to TRBD1. After removal of 5 bases from V and 4 bases from J, the junction contained 7 bases not matched to a gene. The length of the CDR3 is 15 residues. The germline gives CDR1 SGHAT, CDR2 FQNNGV. In nucleotides, the CDR3 is TGTGCCAGCAGCCTGTTGGGGACAGGGGGGTACGAGCAGTACGTC. The encoded protein is CASSLLGTGGYEQYV.

The rearrangement links TRBV5-8 to TRBJ2-1, with 9 bases lining up with TRBD1. The CDR3 length is 16 residues. Germline V gene data show CDR1 as SGHTS and CDR2 as YDEGEE. V was pared by 4 bases and J by 7 bases, with 12 bases of the junction left unmatched. The CDR3 DNA follows: TGTGCCAGCAGCCCCGACTGGACAGGGGTACTTAATGAGCAGTTCTTC. It translates to CASSPDWTGVLNEQFF.

The chain uses TRBV7-8 and TRBJ1-6, with 7 bases aligning to TRBD1. CDR3 length equals 15 residues. The V segment lost 4 bases and the J segment 9 bases; nucleotides outside the gene matches: 9. The V gene's germline CDR1 is SGHVS and CDR2 FQNEAQ. CDR3 in amino acids: CASSYRQGLGSPLHF. CDR3 bases: TGTGCCAGCAGCTACCGACAGGGTCTCGGTTCACCCCTCCACTTT.

This rearrangement joins TRBV7-9 to TRBJ1-6; 12 bases agree with TRBD1. Germline lookup yields CDR1 SEHNR and CDR2 FQNEAQ (reference sequence). Trimming at V came to 0 bases and at J to 7 bases, leaving 1 base not matched to a gene. CDR3 length: 16 residues. The CDR3 reads CASSLAGQGANSPLHF. The CDR3 bases are TGTGCCAGCAGCTTAGCGGGACAGGGGGCAAATTCACCCCTCCACTTT. Complete variable domain (other parts from reference TRBV7-9 and TRBJ1-6): DTGVSQNPRHKITKRGQNVTFRCDPISEHNRLYWYRQTLGQGPEFLTYFQNEAQLEKSRLLSDRFSAERPKGSFSTLEIQRTEQGDSAMYLCASSLAGQGANSPLHFGNGTRLTVT.

The chain uses TRBV30 and TRBJ1-5, with 11 bases identical to TRBD1. Per germline, CDR1 GTSNPN and CDR2 SVGIG (reference sequence). The V gene end was trimmed by 3 bases and the J gene end by 6 bases; junction bases not matched to a gene: 1. This CDR3 is 13 amino acids long. The CDR3 nucleotides are TGTGCCTGGAGGGGACAGGGGGTTCAGCCCCAGCATTTT. Amino acid sequence: CAWRGQGVQPQHF. Full variable domain (missing parts from reference TRBV30 and TRBJ1-5): SQTIHQWPATLVQPVGSPLSLECTVEGTSNPNLYWYRQAAGRGLQLLFYSVGIGQISSEVPQNLSASRPQDRQFILSSKKLLLSDSGFYLCAWRGQGVQPQHFGDGTRLSIL.

This clone was counted a few times. The chain has TRBV7-2 and TRBJ1-1, with 9 positions matching TRBD1. The germline CDR1 and CDR2 sequences are SGHTA and FQGNSA. The CDR3 loop spans 18 amino acids. V trimming: 3 bases; J trimming: 0 bases; junction bases outside the gene matches: 11. The CDR3 region has the DNA TGTGCCAGCAGCTTGCGATCCGGGACAGGGATCCTGAACACTGAAGCTTTCTTT. Its protein product is CASSLRSGTGILNTEAFF. The full variable domain, rest sourced from reference TRBV7-2 and TRBJ1-1, is GAGVSQSPSNKVTEKGKDVELRCDPISGHTALYWYRQSLGQGLEFLIYFQGNSAPDKSGLPSDRFSAERTGGSVSTLTIQRTQQEDSAVYLCASSLRSGTGILNTEAFFGQGTRLTVV.

The chain has TRBV5-1 and TRBJ2-1; 12 positions match TRBD2. This CDR3 has 17 residues. Germline assignment: CDR1 SGHRS and CDR2 YFSETQ. V dropped 4 bases and J dropped 1; count of bases not matched to a gene: 6. CDR3 region: CASSPWLAGGSYNEQFF. In nucleotides, the CDR3 is TGCGCCAGCAGCCCTTGGCTAGCGGGAGGGTCCTACAATGAGCAGTTCTTC.

This clone was counted between two and nine times. The gene calls are TRBV5-6 and TRBJ2-1, with 8 bases identical to TRBD1. V trimming: 4 bases; J trimming: 10 bases; junction bases outside the gene matches: 16. The CDR3 consists of 16 residues. Germline V gene sequence: CDR1 SGHDT, CDR2 YYEEEE. The CDR3 is CASSVLTGAPSSEQFF. CDR3 DNA: TGTGCCAGCAGCGTGTTGACAGGGGCGCCATCAAGCGAGCAGTTCTTC.

The table lists this clone with a count of one. This chain connects TRBV6-5 to TRBJ1-1; possibly TRBD1 for D (5 bases). CDR1 is MNHEY and CDR2 is SVGAGI in the germline V gene. The CDR3 length is 13 residues. V lost 6 bases, J lost 4 bases, and 12 bases lay in between. CDR3 in DNA: TGTGCCAGCAGCCCCAGGGTTGGCACTGAAGCTTTCTTT. Translated: CASSPRVGTEAFF.

The chain employs TRBV7-2 and TRBJ1-3, with a possible D match to TRBD1 (5 bases). Looked up from germline, CDR1 is SGHTA and CDR2 is FQGNSA. Trimming cost V 5 bases and J 2 bases, with 13 bases left between them. This CDR3 region has 15 residues. CDR3 sequence reads: CASSPWGVTGNTIYF. The CDR3 coding sequence is TGTGCCAGCAGCCCCTGGGGGGTAACTGGAAACACCATATATTTT. The full variable domain, completed using reference TRBV7-2 and TRBJ1-3, is GAGVSQSPSNKVTEKGKDVELRCDPISGHTALYWYRQSLGQGLEFLIYFQGNSAPDKSGLPSDRFSAERTGGSVSTLTIQRTQQEDSAVYLCASSPWGVTGNTIYFGEGSWLTVV.

In this sample, this clone turned up once. The chain employs TRBV6-1 and TRBJ1-1; 8 bases line up with TRBD1. V dropped 5 bases and J dropped 1; count of bases not matched to a gene: 6. CDR1 and CDR2 from the germline V gene are MNHNS and SASEGT. CDR3 size: 15 residues. CDR3 sequence: CASSSQTGANTEAFF. CDR3 nucleotide sequence: TGTGCCAGCAGTTCGCAGACAGGGGCGAACACTGAAGCTTTCTTT.

The rearrangement uses TRBV7-9 and TRBJ2-3, with 15 bases that match TRBD2. Germline V gene sequence: CDR1 SEHNR, CDR2 FQNEAQ (reference sequence). Trimming cost V 1 base and J 4 bases; bases outside gene matches: 9. This CDR3 is built from 19 residues. The CDR3 DNA follows: TGTGCCAGCAGCTTAGGGCTCGGACTAGCGGGAGGGCTTTCAGATACGCAGTATTTT. Protein sequence: CASSLGLGLAGGLSDTQYF.

The V gene is TRBV28, the J gene TRBJ1-1; possibly TRBD1 for D (5 bases). The CDR3 runs 18 residues. CDR1 is MDHEN and CDR2 is SYDVKM in the germline V gene. V was shortened by 5 bases and J by 1 base, with 23 bases between the two germline ends. The CDR3 nucleotides are TGTGCCAGCAGTCCACCCAACAGGTTCAGTCTCTCGAACACTGAAGCTTTCTTT. Protein product: CASSPPNRFSLSNTEAFF.

The V and J genes are TRBV27 and TRBJ1-1, with 7 bases aligning to TRBD1. The CDR3 contains 16 residues. CDR1 MNHEY and CDR2 SMNVEV come from the germline V gene (reference sequence). V shed 5 bases and J 0 bases; nucleotides not matched to a gene: 9. CDR3 sequence: CASSQRTGTMNTEAFF. CDR3 nucleotides: TGTGCCAGCAGTCAACGGACAGGTACCATGAACACTGAAGCTTTCTTT.

This rearrangement joins TRBV28 to TRBJ2-7; D is undetermined. The CDR3 totals 12 residues. Between the trimmed V and J ends, which lost 4 bases and 5 bases, there was a span of 9 bases. Germline values: CDR1 MDHEN, CDR2 SYDVKM. The CDR3 is CASSSRFNEQYV. CDR3 sequence (DNA): TGTGCCAGCAGTTCCCGGTTTAACGAGCAGTACGTC.

The chain has TRBV7-2 and TRBJ2-1; 11 bases agree with TRBD2. Trimming at V came to 6 bases and at J to 6 bases, leaving 4 bases not matched to a gene. The CDR3 has 14 residues. From germline, CDR1 is SGHTA and CDR2 FQGNSA. CDR3 sequence reads: CASRLSGGANEQFF. CDR3 DNA: TGTGCCAGCAGGCTTAGCGGGGGGGCCAATGAGCAGTTCTTC. The full variable domain, completed using reference TRBV7-2 and TRBJ2-1, is GAGVSQSPSNKVTEKGKDVELRCDPISGHTALYWYRQSLGQGLEFLIYFQGNSAPDKSGLPSDRFSAERTGGSVSTLTIQRTQQEDSAVYLCASRLSGGANEQFFGPGTRLTVL.

The rearrangement uses TRBV10-3 and TRBJ1-4; D gene uncertain. This CDR3 is built from 15 residues. Trimming pared 5 bases from V and 6 bases from J, leaving 16 bases between. Germline V gives CDR1 ENHRY, CDR2 SYGVKD. In DNA, the CDR3 is TGTGCCATCAGTCCAGAGGGTGGCGGGGATGAAAAACTGTTTTTT. It translates to CAISPEGGGDEKLFF.

The chain couples TRBV27 to TRBJ2-2; TRBD1 might be the D (5 bases). V was pared by 1 base and J by 4 bases, with 10 bases between. CDR3 length: 15 residues. Germline lookup yields CDR1 MNHEY and CDR2 SMNVEV (reference sequence). The CDR3 region is CASSLYRLGTGELFF. As DNA, the CDR3 is TGTGCCAGCAGTTTATACAGGTTGGGCACCGGGGAGCTGTTTTTT.

This clone has a handful of counts. This chain uses TRBV2 with TRBJ1-2, with TRBD1 as a possible D gene (5 bases). The V end was cut by 3 bases, the J end by 3 bases, with 11 bases between. CDR1 SNHLY and CDR2 FYNNEI come from the germline V gene. This CDR3 comprises 14 residues. This chain's CDR3 is CASSDGGLHYGYTF. CDR3 DNA sequence: TGTGCCAGCAGTGACGGGGGTTTACACTATGGCTACACCTTC.

This clone was picked up one time. The chain recombines TRBV4-2 with TRBJ1-3; D ambiguous. The CDR3 is made up of 15 amino acids. V dropped 5 bases and J dropped 0 bases, with 11 bases sitting between them. CDR1 and CDR2 (germline): LGHNA, YNFKEQ. CDR3 sequence (DNA): TGTGCCAGCAGCTTAAACGGGGACTCTGGAAACACCATATATTTT. Amino acid sequence: CASSLNGDSGNTIYF.

V is TRBV4-2 and J is TRBJ2-6; the D gene is possibly TRBD1 (7 bases). Germline assignment: CDR1 LGHNA and CDR2 YNFKEQ. CDR3 length: 17 residues. V was trimmed by 4 bases and J by 2 bases, leaving 15 bases between them. The CDR3 DNA reads TGTGCCAGCAGCCCCGAAAGGAGGGGGCCTGGGGCCAACGTCCTGACTTTC. Protein sequence: CASSPERRGPGANVLTF.

The gene calls are TRBV7-8 and TRBJ2-7; TRBD2 matches 13 bases. Looked up from germline, CDR1 is SGHVS and CDR2 is FQNEAQ. The CDR3 has 15 residues. V lost 5 bases and J lost 5; bases outside the gene matches: 6. DNA for the CDR3: TGTGCCAGCAGCCCCCGGACTAGCGGGGGTCACGAGCAGTACGTC. It is translated as CASSPRTSGGHEQYV.

CDR3 loop: CASSIREGGQPQHF. CDR3 sequence (DNA): TGTGCCAGTAGTATCCGGGAAGGAGGCCAGCCCCAGCATTTT. The gene calls are TRBV19 and TRBJ1-5; the D is unclear. The germline V gene encodes CDR1 LNHDA and CDR2 SQIVND (reference sequence). V lost 3 bases, J lost 7 bases, and 13 bases lay in between. The CDR3 is 14 residues long. The whole variable domain, filled in from reference TRBV19 and TRBJ1-5, reads DGGITQSPKYLFRKEGQNVTLSCEQNLNHDAMYWYRQDPGQGLRLIYYSQIVNDFQKGDIAEGYSVSREKKESFPLTVTSAQKNPTAFYLCASSIREGGQPQHFGDGTRLSIL.

V gene TRBV7-8 combines with J gene TRBJ2-3, with 13 bases that match TRBD2. The CDR3 runs to 17 residues. J lost 1 base, V lost 2 bases, and 3 bases had no gene match. Germline V gene lookup returns CDR1 SGHVS and CDR2 FQNEAQ. The CDR3 loop reads CASSLTGTSGGTDTQYF. The CDR3 DNA sequence: TGTGCCAGCAGCTTAACCGGGACTAGCGGGGGCACAGATACGCAGTATTTT.

The chain uses TRBV21-1 and TRBJ1-6; TRBD1 reflects the table's D call only, with no check against the DNA. TRBV21-1 is described as a pseudogene. The CDR3 spans 14 residues. The CDR3 bases are TGTGCCAGCAGCAAGGGACAGGGGAATTCACCCCTCCACTTT. This sequence encodes CASSKGQGNSPLHF.

This chain links TRBV28 with TRBJ1-6, with TRBD1 identical over 10 bases. Germline loops: CDR1 MDHEN, CDR2 SYDVKM. V lost 6 bases and J lost 8; bases outside the gene matches: 4. The CDR3 is made up of 14 amino acids. The CDR3 is CASRPGTGDSPLHF. CDR3 in DNA: TGTGCCAGCAGGCCCGGGACAGGGGATTCACCCCTCCACTTT.

The rearrangement joins TRBV6-5 to TRBJ1-1; perhaps TRBD1 as D (6 bases). The CDR3 contains 13 residues. Germline V gene data show CDR1 as MNHEY and CDR2 as SVGAGI. V was shortened by 10 bases and J by 1 base, with 13 bases between the two germline ends. CDR3 sequence: CAIWGGRNTEAFF. The CDR3 nucleotides are TGTGCCATTTGGGGGGGCAGGAACACTGAAGCTTTCTTT.

The chain is built from TRBV7-9 and TRBJ2-2; 8 bases map to TRBD1. Per the germline V gene, CDR1 is SEHNR and CDR2 is FQNEAQ (reference sequence). The V gene end was trimmed by 5 bases and the J gene end by 0 bases; junction bases not matched to a gene: 11. The CDR3 covers 18 residues. The CDR3 DNA reads TGTGCCAGCAGCGGAGGACAGGGAAGATCCACGAACACCGGGGAGCTGTTTTTT. It yields the protein CASSGGQGRSTNTGELFF.

The rearrangement uses TRBV14 and TRBJ1-1; D may be TRBD1 (5 bases). This CDR3 contains 15 residues. In germline, CDR1 is SGHDN, CDR2 FVKESK. The germline V and J ends were trimmed by 2 bases and 2 bases, with 12 bases remaining between them. The CDR3 reads CASSQRTLGNTEAFF. CDR3 DNA: TGTGCCAGCAGCCAACGGACATTGGGTAACACTGAAGCTTTCTTT.